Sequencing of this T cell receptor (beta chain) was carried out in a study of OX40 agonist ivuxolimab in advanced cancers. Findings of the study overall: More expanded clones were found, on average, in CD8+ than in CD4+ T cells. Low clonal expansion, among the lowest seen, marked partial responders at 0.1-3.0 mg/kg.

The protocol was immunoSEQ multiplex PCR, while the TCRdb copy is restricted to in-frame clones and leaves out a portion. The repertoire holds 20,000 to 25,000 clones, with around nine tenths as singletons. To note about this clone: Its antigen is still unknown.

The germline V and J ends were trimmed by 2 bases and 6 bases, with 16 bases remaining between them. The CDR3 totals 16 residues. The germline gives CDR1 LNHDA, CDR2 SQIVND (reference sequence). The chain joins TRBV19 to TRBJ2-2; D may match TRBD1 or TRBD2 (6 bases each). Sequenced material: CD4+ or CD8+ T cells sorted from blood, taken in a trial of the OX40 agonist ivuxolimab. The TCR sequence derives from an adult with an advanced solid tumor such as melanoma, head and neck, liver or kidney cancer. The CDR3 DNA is TGTGCCAGTAGTATAAGGGGGGCTGATGGGCCCGGGGAGCTGTTTTTT. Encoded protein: CASSIRGADGPGELFF.